The rows below give T cell receptor beta chains drawn from one sample of a study of shared clonotypes between healthy human individuals. The assay was immunoSEQ multiplex PCR, and TCRdb's table has in-frame clones only and misses some. The table has 300,000 to 400,000 clones, less than 85% seen once. Sequencing was carried out using memory CD4+ T cells sorted from blood. These receptors came from a man aged 25-45 years in good health. Each CDR3 is given with its conserved first and last residue. D genes are given only for firm matches. Rows give clone size only sometimes, using once, few, many, or a class for an expanded clone.

once | . | TRBJ2-3 | TRBV29-1 | TGCAGCTCCCAGGGAACTAGGGCAGATACGCAGTATTTT | CSSQGTRADTQYF
. | . | TRBJ2-5 | TRBV2 | TGTGCCAGCAGTGGACAGGTACAACAAGAGACCCAGTACTTC | CASSGQVQQETQYF
. | TRBD1 | TRBJ1-5 | TRBV19 | TGTGCCAGTAGTACTGACGGGACAGGGGATCAGCCCCAGCATTTT | CASSTDGTGDQPQHF
many | . | TRBJ2-3 | TRBV11-2 | TGTGCCAGCAGCTTAGTGGCGCGAGGGACGCAGTATTTT | CASSLVARGTQYF
. | . | TRBJ2-3 | TRBV19 | TGTGCCAGTAGTATAGGAGACGCGGGCACCACGGGGACGCAGTATTTT | CASSIGDAGTTGTQYF
. | . | TRBJ2-3 | TRBV28 | TGTGCCAGCAGTTTATACCGACAGTCTAGCACAGATACGCAGTATTTT | CASSLYRQSSTDTQYF
. | . | TRBJ2-3 | TRBV5-6 | TGTGCCAGCAGCTTGTTATTCGACAGAGGCACAGATACGCAGTATTTT | CASSLLFDRGTDTQYF
. | . | TRBJ2-1 | TRBV2 | TGTGCCAGCAGTGAAGTAAGGGCGACCAATGAGCAGTTCTTC | CASSEVRATNEQFF
. | TRBD1 | TRBJ1-1 | TRBV5-4 | TGTGCCAGCAGCTTGGCAGGGGGCGGACTGGACACTGAAGCTTTCTTT | CASSLAGGGLDTEAFF
. | . | TRBJ1-5 | TRBV5-1 | TGCGCCAGCAGCCCCGGGGGCGGGGAAGGTCAGCCCCAGCATTTT | CASSPGGGEGQPQHF
. | TRBD2 | TRBJ2-1 | TRBV7-6 | TGTGCCAGCAGCCCACTGGCCAGCGGGACGTACAATGAGCAGTTCTTC | CASSPLASGTYNEQFF
. | . | TRBJ2-3 | TRBV25-1 | TGTGCCAGCAGTGAATTGTTGTCCGGCGCCACAGATACGCAGTATTTT | CASSELLSGATDTQYF
. | TRBD2 | TRBJ2-3 | TRBV5-6 | TGTGCCAGCAGCTTGGCTTATACTAGCGGGAGACACACAGATACGCAGTATTTT | CASSLAYTSGRHTDTQYF
. | TRBD1 | TRBJ2-5 | TRBV18 | TGTGCCAGCTTACTAGACAGGGCACAAGAGACCCAGTACTTC | CASLLDRAQETQYF
. | . | TRBJ2-5 | TRBV7-3 | TGTGCCAGCAGCTTAGACGGTGGGGTCCCAGAGACCCAGTACTTC | CASSLDGGVPETQYF
. | TRBD2 | TRBJ2-1 | TRBV6-6 | TGTGCCAGCAGTAGAGCGGGACCCTACTTCTTC | CASSRAGPYFF
. | TRBD2 | TRBJ2-2 | TRBV5-4 | TGTGCCAGCAGCTTGAGGTCGGGACTAGCAATCACCGGGGAGCTGTTTTTT | CASSLRSGLAITGELFF
. | . | TRBJ2-7 | TRBV10-3 | TGTGCCATTAAGACTAGCTCCTACGAGCAGTACTTC | CAIKTSSYEQYF
few | TRBD2 | TRBJ2-5 | TRBV5-1 | TGCGCCAGCAGCTTGGCCTCCGGGACTAGGAAAGAGACCCAGTACTTC | CASSLASGTRKETQYF
few | . | TRBJ2-7 | TRBV28 | TGTGCCAGTGGAGGGGGCCAGCAGTACTTC | CASGGGQQYF
. | . | TRBJ2-1 | TRBV11-3 | TGTGCCAGCAGCTCCAGAGGGGTTTGGGGTAGACACGACAATGAGCAGTTCTTC | CASSSRGVWGRHDNEQFF
. | . | TRBJ1-1 | TRBV7-2 | TGTGCTACCGAATTCGGGGGCGGCACTGAAGCTTTCTTT | CATEFGGGTEAFF
. | TRBD2 | TRBJ2-7 | TRBV2 | TGTGCCAGCGGGACTAGCGGGAGTTTCGAGCAGTACTTC | CASGTSGSFEQYF
. | TRBD2 | TRBJ2-1 | TRBV10-3 | TGTGCCATCGGGTCTAGCGGGAGCTTTAGTGAGCAGTTCTTC | CAIGSSGSFSEQFF
. | . | TRBJ2-1 | TRBV6-6 | TGTGCCAGCAGTTACAATGAGCAGTTCTTC | CASSYNEQFF
. | . | TRBJ2-7 | TRBV28 | TGTGCCAGCAGTTTCCGGCAGGGGTTCAGGGAGCAGTACTTC | CASSFRQGFREQYF
. | . | TRBJ2-2 | TRBV5-4 | TGTGCCAGCAGCTTCGGTGTGGGGGCGAACACCGGGGAGCTGTTTTTT | CASSFGVGANTGELFF
. | TRBD1 | TRBJ2-5 | TRBV5-1 | TGCGCCAGCAGCTTACAGGGGGCAGAGACCCAGTACTTC | CASSLQGAETQYF
. | . | TRBJ2-4 | TRBV11-2 | TGTGCCAGCAGCTTAGCAGGGGTGGTAAACATTCAGTACTTC | CASSLAGVVNIQYF
once | . | TRBJ2-1 | TRBV7-8 | TGTGCCAGCAGCTTAGTGGACAATGAGCAGTTCTTC | CASSLVDNEQFF
. | . | TRBJ1-1 | TRBV29-1 | TGCAGCGCCGGTGCTGAAGCTTTCTTT | CSAGAEAFF
. | TRBD2 | TRBJ2-1 | TRBV19 | TGTGCCAGTAGTATAGGTGGCGGGAGGATTGCCAATGAGCAGTTCTTC | CASSIGGGRIANEQFF
. | TRBD2 | TRBJ2-7 | TRBV5-1 | TGCGCCAGCACCCGACTAGCGGGAGATTACGAGCAGTACTTC | CASTRLAGDYEQYF
. | TRBD2 | TRBJ2-3 | TRBV5-4 | TGTGCCAGCAGCTTGTTGGGTCGTCTAGCGGATACTAGCACAGATACGCAGTATTTT | CASSLLGRLADTSTDTQYF
. | TRBD1 | TRBJ1-5 | TRBV27 | TGTGCCAGCAGTTTCGCACAGGGGAGCCAGCCCCAGCATTTT | CASSFAQGSQPQHF